These 9 T cell receptor beta chains originate from one sample sequenced in a study of T cells in women clearing cervical HPV infection. The method was immunoSEQ multiplex PCR; TCRdb's version includes in-frame clones alone and lacks a portion of them. The table for this sample gives 40,000 to 60,000 clones. Specimen: blood buffy coat. The receptors shown here come from a woman between 18 and 70 years old with a cervical HPV16 infection that either progressed to CIN3+ or cleared (not recorded which).

CDR3 protein: CASSHEIGQFEAFF. The part of the CDR3 DNA that was read is TGTGCCAGCAGTCACGAAATTGGACAGTTTGAA. This rearrangement joins TRBV2 to TRBJ1-1, with D perhaps TRBD1 (6 bases). Read sequence stops 3 residues before the CDR3 end, and the germline J gene provides the missing end. The CDR3 spans 14 residues. CDR1 is SNHLY, CDR2 FYNNEI, per germline. V gave up 5 bases and J gave up 7 bases, with 17 bases separating them.

For this clone: The CDR3 goes on 3 residues after the read ends, and that part is filled in from the germline J gene. This chain joins TRBV7-2 and TRBJ2-7; 9 nucleotides line up with TRBD1. The J segment lost 3 bases and the V segment lost 5 bases, leaving 5 bases of the junction unmatched. The CDR3 covers 14 residues. Germline CDR1 and CDR2: SGHTA and FQGNSA. Here the CDR3 reads CASSKSTGGYEQYF. CDR3 DNA (partial): TGTGCCAGCAGCAAATCGACAGGGGGCTACGAG. Complete variable domain (other parts from reference TRBV7-2 and TRBJ2-7): GAGVSQSPSNKVTEKGKDVELRCDPISGHTALYWYRQSLGQGLEFLIYFQGNSAPDKSGLPSDRFSAERTGGSVSTLTIQRTQQEDSAVYLCASSKSTGGYEQYFGPGTRLTVT.

About this clone itself: Sequencing ends 3 residues short of the CDR3 end; the germline J gene provides the rest. This chain links TRBV20-1 with TRBJ1-2, with 12 bases that match TRBD1. CDR3 size: 14 residues. Per the germline V gene, CDR1 is DFQATT and CDR2 is SNEGSKA (reference sequence). The V segment lost 5 bases and the J segment 5 bases; nucleotides outside the gene matches: 6. CDR3 DNA (partial): TGCAGTGCTGACGGGACAGGGGGCTCTTATGGC. The encoded protein is CSADGTGGSYG. In full, the CDR3 is CSADGTGGSYGYTF.

Remarks on this clone: The read falls 3 residues short of the CDR3 end, and the missing part is taken from the germline J gene. V gene TRBV2 combines with J gene TRBJ2-4, with no clear D. From germline, CDR1 is SNHLY and CDR2 FYNNEI. This CDR3 region has 14 residues. The chain's CDR3 is CASSEATTATGQYF. CDR3 DNA (partial): TGTGCCAGCAGTGAAGCAACAACGGCGACTGGT.

Comment on this clone: The read terminates 3 residues before the CDR3 end, so the remaining end is supplied by the germline J gene. V usage is TRBV5-4 and J usage is TRBJ2-6; tentative D call: TRBD1 (5 bases). Germline V lookup: CDR1 SGHNT, CDR2 YYREEE (reference sequence). Trimming stripped 0 bases from V and 4 bases from J, with 8 bases between. This CDR3 region has 15 residues. The CDR3 bases that were read are TGTGCCAGCAGCTTGGAAGGGGTCGGGGCCAACGTC. Translated, it gives CASSLEGVGANV. The full CDR3 protein is CASSLEGVGANVLTF. Filled out from reference TRBV5-4 and TRBJ2-6, the complete variable domain reads ETGVTQSPTHLIKTRGQQVTLRCSSQSGHNTVSWYQQALGQGPQFIFQYYREEENGRGNFPPRFSGLQFPNYSSELNVNALELDDSALYLCASSLEGVGANVLTFGAGSRLTVL.

The CDR3 loop is CASSLTSGVKNIQYF. The CDR3 bases that were read are TGTGCCAGCAGCTTGACTAGCGGGGTTAAAAACATT. The chain uses TRBV28 and TRBJ2-4; the match to TRBD2 covers 11 bases. Coverage ceases 3 residues before the CDR3 finishes, and the germline J gene fills in the end. In germline, CDR1 is MDHEN, CDR2 SYDVKM. CDR3 length equals 15 residues. Trimming cost V 6 bases and J 4 bases; bases outside gene matches: 5.

The covered CDR3 bases are TGTGCCAGCAGCCAGGGACAGACTTTGGCC. It yields the protein CASSQGQTLA. From start to end, the CDR3 is CASSQGQTLAYTF. This chain connects TRBV7-3 to TRBJ1-2, with 7 nucleotides matching TRBD1. The read finishes 3 residues shy of the CDR3 end, and the germline J gene is used to complete it. This CDR3 contains 13 residues. Germline lookup yields CDR1 SGHTA and CDR2 FQGTGA.

A remark on this clone: The read comes to an end 3 residues before the CDR3 does, leaving the germline J gene to fill in the end. This rearrangement joins TRBV20-1 to TRBJ2-5, with D perhaps TRBD1 (5 bases). The germline V gene encodes CDR1 DFQATT and CDR2 SNEGSKA (reference sequence). V dropped 0 bases and J dropped 7 bases, with 12 bases sitting between them. The CDR3 spans 13 residues. CDR3 DNA, as far as it was read: TGCAGTGCTAGAGAGGTCAGGGATTGGACC. Amino acid sequence: CSAREVRDWT. The full CDR3 protein reads CSAREVRDWTQYF.

A note on this clone: The CDR3 goes on 3 residues after the read ends, and that part is filled in from the germline J gene. The chain has TRBV20-1 and TRBJ2-4; TRBD1 matches 8 bases. Per germline, CDR1 DFQATT and CDR2 SNEGSKA (reference sequence). The length of the CDR3 is 16 residues. Incomplete CDR3 DNA: TGCAGTGCTAGATCTTTGGACAGGGTAGGTAGAGAGACT. Protein sequence: CSARSLDRVGRET. The full CDR3 reads CSARSLDRVGRETQYF.